Here is one T cell receptor beta chain with its context. V lost 0 bases to trimming and J lost 5 bases, with 10 bases between them. From germline, CDR1 is SGHAT and CDR2 FQNNGV. This CDR3 is built from 14 residues. The data were taken from a study of blood T cell repertoires in COVID-19. Study-wide context: There were acute and convalescent COVID-19 samples, and they came from the United States, Italy and Spain.

Generated by immunoSEQ multiplex PCR, the TCRdb table keeps only in-frame clones and is missing some. This table holds roughly 100,000 clones, roughly nine tenths found once. The chain has TRBV11-2 and TRBJ1-1, with D unresolved. The sequence was collected from a man aged 45-65 years in a cohort sampled during active COVID-19. Sequencing used peripheral blood. CDR3 residues: CASSLEVGVTEAFF. As DNA, the CDR3 is TGTGCCAGCAGCTTAGAGGTCGGGGTGACTGAAGCTTTCTTT. Variable domain in full (rest from reference TRBV11-2 and TRBJ1-1): EAGVAQSPRYKIIEKRQSVAFWCNPISGHATLYWYQQILGQGPKLLIQFQNNGVVDDSQLPKDRFSAERLKGVDSTLKIQPAKLEDSAVYLCASSLEVGVTEAFFGQGTRLTVV.